Listed below are T cell receptor beta chains from one sample, sequenced in a study of vaccination and CD4 T cells after COVID-19. TCRdb re-called the PCR reads with MiXCR, one entry per CDR3 protein. The sample yields some 18,000 distinct CDR3 sequences, about 62% seen once. The starting material was CD4+ T cells from blood, obtained before SARS-CoV-2 vaccination. All receptors come from a human donor who had recovered from COVID-19. The CDR3 runs from the conserved cysteine through the conserved F or W. A D gene is named only where the DNA matches it firmly. Clone size appears in some rows only: once, few, many, or a class for an expanded clone.

J gene	D gene	clone size	V gene	CDR3 DNA	CDR3 protein
TRBJ1-5	.	.	TRBV28	TGTGCCAGCAGTTCGAGGGCGGATCAGCCCCAGCATTTT	CASSSRADQPQHF
TRBJ1-2	.	few	TRBV27	TGTGCCAGCAGTTTGCAAGGGAGTGGCTACACCTTC	CASSLQGSGYTF
TRBJ2-5	TRBD1	.	TRBV27	TGTGCCAGCAGGCCCCGGGACAGGGACCAAGAGACCCAGTACTTC	CASRPRDRDQETQYF
TRBJ2-7	.	.	TRBV2	TGTGCCAGCAGTGAACTCCCAGCAGGGTTCCACGAGCAGTACTTC	CASSELPAGFHEQYF
TRBJ1-5	.	.	TRBV28	TGTGCCAGCACCTGGACAGGCAATCAGCCCCAGCATTTT	CASTWTGNQPQHF
TRBJ2-3	.	.	TRBV5-6	TGTGCCAGCAGCCACGGCCCTAGGATAACGCAGTATTTT	CASSHGPRITQYF
TRBJ1-6	TRBD1	.	TRBV20-1	TGCAGTGCTAGGCGATTAGGGACAGCCGATTCACCCCTCCACTTT	CSARRLGTADSPLHF
TRBJ1-4	.	.	TRBV15	TGTGCCACCAGCGGGACACCATTGGGAGAAAAACTGTTTTTT	CATSGTPLGEKLFF
TRBJ2-1	TRBD2	once	TRBV20-1	TGCAGTGCTCTGAACTTAGCGGGGGGCAATGAGCAGTTCTTC	CSALNLAGGNEQFF
TRBJ2-1	.	.	TRBV12-3/TRBV12-4	TGTGCCAGCAGCACCGAGACAGGAGGGGTCGCTTACAATGAGCAGTTCTTC	CASSTETGGVAYNEQFF
TRBJ2-2	TRBD2	.	TRBV4-1	TGCGCCAGCAGCCGATCCCCTATTTCTAGCGGGAGGTTGGCCGGGGAGCTGTTTTTT	CASSRSPISSGRLAGELFF
TRBJ1-2	.	.	TRBV19	TGTGCCAGTAGTATAGTTCCCCCATATGGCTACACCTTC	CASSIVPPYGYTF
TRBJ1-5	TRBD1	.	TRBV6-5	TGTGCCAGCAGTTACGGGGGACAGGGTACGAGCAATCAGCCCCAGCATTTT	CASSYGGQGTSNQPQHF
TRBJ2-3	.	.	TRBV6-4	TGTGCCAGCAGTGACTCTGGGACGGGCTGCGAATCTAGCACAGATACGCAGTATTTT	CASSDSGTGCESSTDTQYF
TRBJ2-7	.	.	TRBV24-1	TGTGCCACCAGCAGGGGATCCACCTACGAGCAGTACTTC	CATSRGSTYEQYF
TRBJ2-1	.	.	TRBV12-3/TRBV12-4	TGTGCCAGCAGTTTCTTTCCTTCAGGAAAAAGCTCCTACAATGAGCAGTTCTTC	CASSFFPSGKSSYNEQFF
TRBJ2-1	.	.	TRBV20-1	TGCAGTGCTAGAGACTGGGGGCGGGAGAAGTACAATGAGCAGTTCTTC	CSARDWGREKYNEQFF
TRBJ1-2	.	.	TRBV24-1	TGTGCCACCAGTGATTTGGGCTATGGCTACACCTTC	CATSDLGYGYTF
TRBJ1-2	.	.	TRBV20-1	TGCAGTGCTGGTCCCGGCCGGGTAGGCTATGGCTACACCTTC	CSAGPGRVGYGYTF
TRBJ2-1	.	once	TRBV28	TGTGCCAGCAGCCCCACTAGAGGAGCGGGCCATGAGCAGTTCTTC	CASSPTRGAGHEQFF
TRBJ2-7	TRBD2	.	TRBV20-1	TGCAGTGCTAGCCCTAGCGGGAGCTACTCCTACGAGCAGTACTTC	CSASPSGSYSYEQYF
TRBJ2-5	TRBD2	.	TRBV7-9	TGTGCCAGCAGCTTAGGAGTAGCGGGAGGGAGTCAAGAGACCCAGTACTTC	CASSLGVAGGSQETQYF
TRBJ2-1	.	.	TRBV20-1	TGCAGTGCTAGGGGACTCCACAACAATGAGCAGTTCTTC	CSARGLHNNEQFF
TRBJ1-6	TRBD1	few	TRBV20-1	TGCAGTGCTAGAGGGGCGGGACAGAATAATTCACCCCTCCACTTT	CSARGAGQNNSPLHF
TRBJ1-5	TRBD1	.	TRBV28	TGTGCCAGCAGTTCGGCAAACAGGGGTCTAGGTCAGCCCCAGCATTTT	CASSSANRGLGQPQHF
TRBJ2-1	TRBD1	.	TRBV7-9	TGTGCCAGCAGCGCACCGGGACAGGGTAATAGGAATGAGCAGTTCTTC	CASSAPGQGNRNEQFF
TRBJ2-1	.	.	TRBV6-1	TGTGCCAGCAACCTAGGAGACAATGAGCAGTTCTTC	CASNLGDNEQFF
TRBJ1-2	TRBD1	few	TRBV5-4	TGTGCCAGCAGCAGGGACAGGTCGGTAGGTGATCTCTACACCTTC	CASSRDRSVGDLYTF
TRBJ1-1	.	few	TRBV6-4	TGTGCCAGCAGTGCCCTCCCGGCACGGACAGATATTAACACTGAAGCTTTCTTT	CASSALPARTDINTEAFF
TRBJ2-3	.	.	TRBV6-1	TGTGCCAGCAAGCAGTACGGCACAGATACGCAGTATTTT	CASKQYGTDTQYF
TRBJ2-3	.	.	TRBV7-6	TGTGCCAGCAGCCCCCAGGGGACAGATACGCAGTATTTT	CASSPQGTDTQYF
TRBJ2-1	.	.	TRBV11-2	TGTGCCAGCAGCCCCTCAGCTACAGGGAGGAAGGGGTTCTTC	CASSPSATGRKGFF
TRBJ1-6	TRBD1	few	TRBV27	TGTGCCAGCAGTTTGGACAGGGTCGGCTCACCCCTCCACTTT	CASSLDRVGSPLHF
TRBJ1-6	TRBD1	.	TRBV20-1	TGCAGTGCTAGCCTTGGACAGGATGGATCACCCCTCCACTTT	CSASLGQDGSPLHF
TRBJ2-3	TRBD2	.	TRBV6-1	TGTGCCACAACCCCCCGAAGTAGCGGGATCCCAGCGGTCACAGATACGCAGTATTTT	CATTPRSSGIPAVTDTQYF
TRBJ2-5	.	few	TRBV20-1	TGCAGTGCTAGAGACGGCCTCCAAACCGAGACCCAGTACTTC	CSARDGLQTETQYF
TRBJ1-5	.	.	TRBV19	TGTGCCAGTAGTAAGGGCCGGGGACAGCCCCAGCATTTT	CASSKGRGQPQHF
TRBJ1-2	.	.	TRBV19	TGTGCCAGTAGCAAAATAACGGGACCGGGGGACTACTATGGCTACACCTTC	CASSKITGPGDYYGYTF
TRBJ2-1	.	few	TRBV7-6	TGTGCCAGCAGCCCGGCTAATGAGCAGTTCTTC	CASSPANEQFF
TRBJ2-1	TRBD1	.	TRBV20-1	TGCAGTGCTAGGACAGGGAGTCACAATGAGCAGTTCTTC	CSARTGSHNEQFF
TRBJ2-3	.	.	TRBV7-3	TGTGCCAGCAGCCTGGGAAGTACAGATACGCAGTATTTT	CASSLGSTDTQYF
TRBJ2-3	.	.	TRBV15	TGTGCCACCAGCGACCCTAGGCGCGGCAGCACAGATACGCAGTATTTT	CATSDPRRGSTDTQYF
TRBJ2-7	TRBD1	.	TRBV2	TGTGCCAGCAGCCTGGGACAGGGGGCCTACGAGCAGTACTTC	CASSLGQGAYEQYF
TRBJ2-1	.	few	TRBV24-1	TGTGCCACAAGGAACCCAGGGGAGGGCAATGAGCAGTTCTTC	CATRNPGEGNEQFF
TRBJ2-1	TRBD2	.	TRBV11-3	TGTGCCAGCAGCTTAGGGACTAGCCCTTACAATGAGCAGTTCTTC	CASSLGTSPYNEQFF
TRBJ2-5	TRBD2	.	TRBV20-1	TGCAGTGCTAGAGACCCCCTGGGACTAGCGGGTTCTCAAGAGACCCAGTACTTC	CSARDPLGLAGSQETQYF
TRBJ2-5	.	once	TRBV15	TGTGCCACCAGCACCCTTGGGACACGAGTCAGCGAGACCCAGTACTTC	CATSTLGTRVSETQYF
TRBJ1-5	.	.	TRBV7-8	TGTGCCAGCAGCTTAGTGGGTCCCGGACGGTCCAATCAGCCCCAGCATTTT	CASSLVGPGRSNQPQHF
TRBJ1-6	.	.	TRBV27	TGTGCCAGCAGTCCATTATTGGATTCATACCGGCGGTCACCCCTCCACTTT	CASSPLLDSYRRSPLHF
TRBJ2-4	TRBD2	once	TRBV20-1	TGCAGTGCTAGTCAGCTAGCGGGAGTGGCCAAAAACATTCAGTACTTC	CSASQLAGVAKNIQYF
TRBJ1-6	TRBD1	.	TRBV12-3/TRBV12-4	TGTGCCAGCAGGCCATGGACAGGGAACTCACCCCTCCACTTT	CASRPWTGNSPLHF
TRBJ1-2	TRBD1	once	TRBV20-1	TGCAGTGCTAGAGACAGGGGGTATGGCTACACCTTC	CSARDRGYGYTF
TRBJ2-3	TRBD2	.	TRBV20-1	TGCAGTGCTAGTGGGACTAGCGGGAGCACAGATACGCAGTATTTT	CSASGTSGSTDTQYF
TRBJ2-1	TRBD2	.	TRBV7-9	TGTGCCAGCAGCTCAGCGGGAGAGGCCTACAATGAGCAGTTCTTC	CASSSAGEAYNEQFF